The 27 T cell receptor beta chains below all came from one sample that was sequenced in a study of blood T cell repertoires in COVID-19 (dated by TCRdb to between 2020 and 2021). The library relied on the immunoSEQ multiplex PCR assay. TCRdb took this table from immuneACCESS and kept in-frame rearrangements with V and J called. Such tables lack part of the clones; where checked against another copy, unresolved V genes explain under half of the gap, and the rest is unexplained. The sample data list about 310,000 clones, and about 87% of these were observed just once. The ten biggest clones cover approximately 9% of the sample. The specimen was PBMCs or T cells enriched from blood (not recorded which). The source is a woman aged 18-35 years who had recovered from COVID-19.

The genes are TRBV18 and TRBJ2-1; 9 bases line up with TRBD1. The CDR3 is made up of 15 amino acids. V lost 5 bases to trimming and J lost 8 bases; unmatched junction nucleotides: 10. Germline V gives CDR1 KGHSH, CDR2 LQKENI. This CDR3 reads CASSKSRDRDHEQFF. Here the CDR3 DNA reads TGTGCCAGCTCAAAGTCCCGGGACAGGGACCATGAGCAGTTCTTC. Supplemented by reference TRBV18 and TRBJ2-1, the full variable domain reads NAGVMQNPRHLVRRRGQEARLRCSPMKGHSHVYWYRQLPEEGLKFMVYLQKENIIDESGMPKERFSAEFPKEGPSILRIQQVVRGDSAAYFCASSKSRDRDHEQFFGPGTRLTVL.

The rearrangement links TRBV4-3 to TRBJ1-2; 8 bases agree with TRBD1. The CDR3 length is 15 residues. Trimming cost V 4 bases and J 3 bases; bases outside gene matches: 7. In germline, CDR1 is LGHNA, CDR2 YSLEER. The CDR3 sequence is CASSRGQGYDYGYTF. The CDR3 DNA is TGCGCCAGCAGCCGCGGACAGGGATACGACTATGGCTACACCTTC.

The V and J genes are TRBV9 and TRBJ2-5; no reliable D call. Trimming removed 1 base at V and 5 bases at J, with 9 bases between. Germline CDR1 is SGDLS and CDR2 is YYNGEE. This CDR3 spans 13 amino acids. This CDR3 reads CASSVTSRETQYF. Written as DNA, the CDR3 is TGTGCCAGCAGCGTAACGTCTCGGGAGACCCAGTACTTC.

This sequence joins TRBV7-3 and TRBJ2-3, with 13 bases matching TRBD2. V shed 4 bases, J shed 5 bases, and the junction held 15 bases outside the gene matches. This CDR3 has 19 amino acids. CDR1 is SGHTA, CDR2 FQGTGA, per germline. CDR3 sequence reads: CASSSSSFGLAGVGDTQYF. The CDR3 DNA sequence: TGTGCCAGCAGCTCGTCCTCTTTCGGACTAGCGGGAGTGGGAGATACGCAGTATTTT.

This clone was seen a single time. DNA of the CDR3: TGTGCCAGCAGGGCCCTAGCGGGGGGCCCTAGGTCCTACAATGAGCAGTTCTTC. This gives the protein CASRALAGGPRSYNEQFF. The rearrangement links TRBV28 to TRBJ2-1, with TRBD2 matching 11 bases. Germline assignment: CDR1 MDHEN and CDR2 SYDVKM. This CDR3 region has 18 residues. V lost 6 bases to trimming and J lost 1 base; unmatched junction nucleotides: 11.

This clone came up a few times. The genes are TRBV5-6 and TRBJ1-2; D remains unclear. Trimming took off 0 bases at V and 8 bases at J, with 17 bases between the two ends. This CDR3 contains 15 residues. Germline CDR1 reads SGHDT; CDR2 reads YYEEEE. In nucleotides, the CDR3 is TGTGCCAGCAGCTTGGTAGGCAGAGGAACGAGAGGCTACACCTTC. Translating it yields CASSLVGRGTRGYTF.

The V gene is TRBV28, the J gene TRBJ2-7; tentatively, D is TRBD2 (5 bases). The CDR3 runs 15 residues. Between the trimmed V and J ends, which lost 9 bases and 0 bases, there was a span of 18 bases. Germline V lookup: CDR1 MDHEN, CDR2 SYDVKM. The chain's CDR3 is CASSRVGVSSYEQYF. CDR3 DNA: TGTGCCAGTTCGCGGGTCGGAGTCAGCTCCTACGAGCAGTACTTC.

V gene TRBV28 combines with J gene TRBJ1-5, with D possibly being TRBD1 (5 bases). From germline, CDR1 is MDHEN and CDR2 SYDVKM. V dropped 8 bases and J dropped 2 bases, with 16 bases sitting between them. This CDR3 region has 15 residues. For the CDR3, the DNA is TGTGCCAGCGCCGCGGGAGGGGCGGGCAATCAGCCCCAGCATTTT. Amino acids: CASAAGGAGNQPQHF.

The rearrangement uses TRBV5-6 and TRBJ1-1, with D hard to call. V gave up 6 bases and J gave up 5 bases, with 17 bases separating them. This CDR3 spans 14 amino acids. Germline V lookup: CDR1 SGHDT, CDR2 YYEEEE. CDR3 in amino acids: CASTLIGSGTEAFF. The CDR3 bases are TGTGCCAGCACCCTTATCGGGTCGGGGACTGAAGCTTTCTTT.

The rearrangement uses TRBV27 and TRBJ1-2, with TRBD1 matching over 7 bases. Germline CDR1 MNHEY, CDR2 SMNVEV (reference sequence). The V and J ends lost 4 bases and 0 bases, in that order; junction bases with no gene match: 2. CDR3 length: 14 residues. The CDR3 loop is CASSSRGANYGYTF. CDR3 DNA: TGTGCCAGCAGTTCCAGGGGGGCTAACTATGGCTACACCTTC.

The chain employs TRBV4-2 and TRBJ1-1, with a weak D call TRBD1 (5 bases). With 4 bases removed from V and 9 bases from J, the gap between germline ends came to 9 bases. The CDR3 runs to 11 residues. In germline, CDR1 is LGHNA, CDR2 YNFKEQ. The CDR3 sequence: CASSLGTQAFF. Here the CDR3 DNA reads TGTGCCAGCAGCCTAGGGACTCAAGCTTTCTTT.

The chain links TRBV18 to TRBJ1-2; 8 nucleotides agree with TRBD1. Looked up from germline, CDR1 is KGHSH and CDR2 is LQKENI. V lost 2 bases and J lost 7; bases outside the gene matches: 18. The CDR3 consists of 18 residues. In DNA form, the CDR3 reads TGTGCCAGCTCACCAGCTCCGGGACAGGAAACTCGATCGCGTGGCTACACCTTC. Its translation: CASSPAPGQETRSRGYTF.

The chain recombines TRBV7-9 with TRBJ2-7; D might be TRBD1 (6 bases). V dropped 3 bases and J dropped 2 bases, with 11 bases sitting between them. This CDR3 is 14 amino acids long. In germline, CDR1 is SEHNR, CDR2 FQNEAQ (reference sequence). CDR3 loop: CASSFRGRAYEQYF. The CDR3 coding sequence is TGTGCCAGCAGCTTCAGGGGAAGGGCCTACGAGCAGTACTTC.

V gene TRBV7-8 combines with J gene TRBJ1-2; D call uncertain. The CDR3 length is 14 residues. Germline CDR1 is SGHVS and CDR2 is FQNEAQ. The germline V and J ends were trimmed by 2 bases and 4 bases, with 11 bases remaining between them. CDR3 residues: CASSLSWGGYGYTF. The CDR3 nucleotides are TGTGCCAGCAGCTTAAGTTGGGGAGGCTATGGCTACACCTTC. The full variable domain, with the rest looked up from reference TRBV7-8 and TRBJ1-2, is GAGVSQSPRYKVAKRGQDVALRCDPISGHVSLFWYQQALGQGPEFLTYFQNEAQLDKSGLPSDRFFAERPEGSVSTLKIQRTQQEDSAVYLCASSLSWGGYGYTFGSGTRLTVV.

The chain is built from TRBV6-5 and TRBJ1-1; no clear D. V lost 5 bases and J lost 8, with 9 bases in between. This CDR3 region has 11 residues. Germline lookup yields CDR1 MNHEY and CDR2 SVGAGI. The DNA of the CDR3 is TGTGCCAGCAGTCGTTCAGAAGAAGCTTTCTTT. Its protein is CASSRSEEAFF.

This clone showed up many times. V is TRBV28 and J is TRBJ2-7; D is ambiguous. CDR1 is MDHEN, CDR2 SYDVKM, per germline. Trimming took off 2 bases at V and 3 bases at J, with 11 bases between the two ends. This CDR3 contains 14 residues. The CDR3 loop reads CASSLPAMNYEQYF. The CDR3, as DNA: TGTGCCAGCAGTTTACCCGCTATGAACTACGAGCAGTACTTC.

The genes are TRBV9 and TRBJ2-7, with a weak D call TRBD1 (5 bases). Germline CDR1 reads SGDLS; CDR2 reads YYNGEE. The CDR3 runs to 16 residues. The ends were cut back, 3 bases at V and 0 bases at J, with 16 bases in the middle. This chain's CDR3 is CASSASTGLSSYEQYF. The CDR3 nucleotides are TGTGCCAGCAGCGCCAGTACAGGATTAAGCTCCTACGAGCAGTACTTC.

V usage is TRBV5-1 and J usage is TRBJ2-5; D ambiguous. From germline, CDR1 is SGHRS and CDR2 YFSETQ. The CDR3 covers 14 residues. V lost 1 base, J lost 5 bases, and 12 bases lay in between. The CDR3 region has the DNA TGCGCCAGCAGCTTGTCGGGTCCCGGGGAGACCCAGTACTTC. Protein: CASSLSGPGETQYF. The entire variable domain, with the rest obtained from reference TRBV5-1 and TRBJ2-5, is as follows: KAGVTQTPRYLIKTRGQQVTLSCSPISGHRSVSWYQQTPGQGLQFLFEYFSETQRNKGNFPGRFSGRQFSNSRSEMNVSTLELGDSALYLCASSLSGPGETQYFGPGTRLLVL.

This clone was detected only once. J is TRBJ1-3 and V is TRBV2; 9 bases align to TRBD1. V lost 7 bases and J lost 2; bases outside the gene matches: 12. This CDR3 has 17 residues. Germline V gene sequence: CDR1 SNHLY, CDR2 FYNNEI. In nucleotides, the CDR3 is TGTGCCAGCACCGGATCCGGGACAGGGCTTGCTGGAAACACCATATATTTT. This encodes CASTGSGTGLAGNTIYF.

The gene calls are TRBV27 and TRBJ2-1; 8 positions agree with TRBD2. Germline V lookup: CDR1 MNHEY, CDR2 SMNVEV (reference sequence). After removal of 7 bases from V and 6 bases from J, the junction contained 5 bases not matched to a gene. The length of the CDR3 is 13 residues. CDR3 loop: CASKGLGINEQFF. CDR3 nucleotide sequence: TGTGCCAGCAAGGGACTAGGGATCAATGAGCAGTTCTTC.

V is TRBV7-2 and J is TRBJ2-4; tentatively, D is TRBD1 (6 bases). CDR1 is SGHTA and CDR2 is FQGNSA in the germline V gene. The CDR3 is 13 amino acids. V was trimmed by 4 bases and J by 8 bases, leaving 12 bases between them. CDR3 residues: CASSSTGRYIQYF. DNA for the CDR3: TGTGCCAGCAGCTCTACAGGGCGGTACATTCAGTACTTC.

The CDR3 here is CASSLLEELNTEAFF. Written as DNA, the CDR3 is TGCGCCAGCAGTCTTTTAGAGGAGTTGAACACTGAAGCTTTCTTT. This sequence joins TRBV5-1 and TRBJ1-1; D unclear. V lost 5 bases and J 0 bases, leaving 14 bases between the germline ends. The germline V gene has CDR1 SGHRS and CDR2 YFSETQ. The CDR3 consists of 15 residues.

CDR3 residues: CASSYVSRAEQYF. The CDR3 DNA reads as TGTGCCAGCAGTTACGTTTCGAGGGCCGAGCAGTACTTC. This chain connects TRBV6-5 to TRBJ2-7; D perhaps matches TRBD2 (5 bases). The CDR3 runs 13 residues. CDR1 MNHEY and CDR2 SVGAGI come from the germline V gene. The V gene lost 2 bases and the J gene lost 6 bases, with 11 bases spanning the gap.

Worth noting for this clone: This sample also contains other DNA sequences that code for the same CDR3. This chain links TRBV28 with TRBJ1-2; no firm D call. The CDR3 spans 13 residues. Germline V gene lookup returns CDR1 MDHEN and CDR2 SYDVKM. V shed 6 bases and J shed 4 bases, with 12 bases lying between them. The CDR3: CASSPGGLYGYTF. CDR3 nucleotide sequence: TGTGCCAGCAGCCCCGGAGGGCTCTATGGCTACACCTTC.

This clone appeared once. This chain links TRBV29-1 with TRBJ1-1; 7 bases map to TRBD1. This CDR3 contains 13 residues. Germline lookup yields CDR1 SQVTM and CDR2 ANQGSEA. Trimming removed 7 bases from V and 3 bases from J; junction bases left unmatched: 8. CDR3 DNA sequence: TGCAGCGCAGTTATAGGACAGGACACTGAAGCTTTCTTT. Translated, it gives CSAVIGQDTEAFF.

About this clone: This same CDR3 is encoded by further DNA sequences in the sample. The CDR3 protein is CASSSPGGNTEAFF. The CDR3 DNA reads TGCGCCAGCAGCTCCCCCGGGGGGAACACTGAAGCTTTCTTT. The chain uses TRBV5-1 and TRBJ1-1; TRBD1 is a possible D gene (5 bases). The CDR3 consists of 14 residues. The V end lost 3 bases, the J end lost 1 base, and 10 bases lay between the germline ends. Germline values: CDR1 SGHRS, CDR2 YFSETQ.

The gene calls are TRBV18 and TRBJ2-3; D may be TRBD2 (7 bases). V dropped 6 bases and J dropped 2 bases, with 12 bases sitting between them. CDR3 length: 14 amino acids. CDR1 is KGHSH and CDR2 is LQKENI in the germline V gene. CDR3 amino acids: CASSFAGATDTQYF. In nucleotides, the CDR3 is TGTGCCAGCTCGTTTGCGGGGGCCACAGATACGCAGTATTTT.